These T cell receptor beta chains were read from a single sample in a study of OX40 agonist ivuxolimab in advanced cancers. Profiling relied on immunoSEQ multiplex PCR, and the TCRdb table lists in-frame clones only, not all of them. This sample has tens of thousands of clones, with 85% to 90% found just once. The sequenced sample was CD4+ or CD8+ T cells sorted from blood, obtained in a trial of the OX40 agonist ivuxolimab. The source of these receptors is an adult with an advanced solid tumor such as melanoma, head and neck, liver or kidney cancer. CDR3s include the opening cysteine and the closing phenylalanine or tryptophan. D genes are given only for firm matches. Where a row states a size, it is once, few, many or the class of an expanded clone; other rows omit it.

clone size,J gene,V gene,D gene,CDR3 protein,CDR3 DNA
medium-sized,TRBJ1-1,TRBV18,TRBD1,CASSSTTGLNTEAFF,TGTGCCAGCTCATCCACGACAGGGCTGAACACTGAAGCTTTCTTT
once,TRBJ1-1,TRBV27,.,CASSPWTVMNTEAFF,TGTGCCAGCAGTCCCTGGACAGTTATGAACACTGAAGCTTTCTTT
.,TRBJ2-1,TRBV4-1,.,CASSQIKWNEQFF,TGCGCCAGCAGTCAAATTAAGTGGAATGAGCAGTTCTTC
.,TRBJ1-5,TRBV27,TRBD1,CASRETGDNQPQHF,TGTGCCAGCAGGGAGACAGGGGACAATCAGCCCCAGCATTTT
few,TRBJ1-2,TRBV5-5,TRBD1,CASSRLPGQAGGGYTF,TGTGCCAGCAGCAGATTACCGGGACAGGCAGGCGGTGGCTACACCTTC
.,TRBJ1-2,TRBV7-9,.,CASSRLVTPKENYGYTF,TGTGCCAGCAGCCGACTAGTGACACCCAAGGAGAACTATGGCTACACCTTC
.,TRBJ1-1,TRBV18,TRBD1,CASSVNRGRGTEAFF,TGTGCCAGCTCAGTTAACAGGGGGCGCGGAACTGAAGCTTTCTTT
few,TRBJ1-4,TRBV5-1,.,CASSLVPRGINEKLFF,TGCGCCAGCAGCTTGGTCCCCAGGGGAATTAATGAAAAACTGTTTTTT
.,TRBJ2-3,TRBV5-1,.,CASSQDPASTDTQYF,TGCGCCAGCAGCCAGGACCCGGCCTCCACAGATACGCAGTATTTT
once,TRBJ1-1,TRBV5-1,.,CASSLAADHTEAFF,TGCGCCAGCAGCTTGGCAGCAGATCACACTGAAGCTTTCTTT
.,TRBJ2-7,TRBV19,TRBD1,CASTPTGTGDYEQYF,TGTGCCAGTACCCCAACCGGGACAGGCGATTACGAGCAGTACTTC
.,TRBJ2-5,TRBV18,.,CASSPASEETQYF,TGTGCCAGCTCACCGGCCAGCGAAGAGACCCAGTACTTC
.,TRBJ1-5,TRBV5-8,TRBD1,CASSTGQGIGSNQPQHF,TGTGCCAGCAGCACGGGACAGGGGATCGGTAGCAATCAGCCCCAGCATTTT
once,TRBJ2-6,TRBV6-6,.,CASSYQGDNVLTF,TGTGCCAGCAGTTACCAGGGAGACAACGTCCTGACTTTC
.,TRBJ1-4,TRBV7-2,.,CASSLFLSTRLSRGEKLFF,TGTGCCAGCAGCTTATTTTTGTCGACTCGGCTTTCTCGGGGTGAAAAACTGTTTTTT
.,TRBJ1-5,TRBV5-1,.,CASSLGPVNQPQHF,TGCGCCAGCAGCTTGGGACCGGTCAATCAGCCCCAGCATTTT
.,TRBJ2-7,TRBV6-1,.,CASREPGAFRNEQYF,TGTGCCAGCAGAGAACCAGGGGCCTTTCGAAACGAGCAGTACTTC
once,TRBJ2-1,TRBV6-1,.,CASSELGDRHNEQFF,TGTGCCAGCAGTGAATTAGGCGACAGACACAATGAGCAGTTCTTC
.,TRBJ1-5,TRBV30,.,CAWSRGNNQPQHF,TGTGCCTGGAGTAGAGGGAACAATCAGCCCCAGCATTTT
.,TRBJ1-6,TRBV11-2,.,CASSLDAQPYNSPLHF,TGTGCCAGCAGCTTAGATGCACAACCATATAATTCACCCCTCCACTTT
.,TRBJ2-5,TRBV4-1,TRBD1,CASSQARTGGQETQYF,TGCGCCAGCAGCCAAGCAAGGACAGGGGGCCAAGAGACCCAGTACTTC
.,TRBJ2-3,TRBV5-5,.,CASSAVGGRTDTQYF,TGTGCCAGCAGCGCGGTGGGTGGGCGGACAGATACGCAGTATTTT
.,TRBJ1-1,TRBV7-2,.,CASSLVGLSTEAFF,TGTGCCAGCAGCTTAGTAGGGTTGAGCACTGAAGCTTTCTTT
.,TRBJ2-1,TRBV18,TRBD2,CASSPLGAGGRIYEQFF,TGTGCCAGCTCACCACTCGGAGCGGGGGGCCGAATCTATGAGCAGTTCTTC
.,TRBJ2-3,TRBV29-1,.,CSVEGKRTGTQYF,TGCAGCGTTGAAGGGAAAAGAACCGGGACGCAGTATTTT
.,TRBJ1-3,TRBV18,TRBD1,CASSPQGAGRNTIYF,TGTGCCAGCTCACCACAGGGGGCTGGAAGAAACACCATATATTTT
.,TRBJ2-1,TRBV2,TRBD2,CASRWGGSSYNEQFF,TGTGCCAGCAGGTGGGGGGGGAGCTCCTACAATGAGCAGTTCTTC
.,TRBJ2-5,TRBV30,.,CAWSVPGVRETQYF,TGTGCCTGGAGTGTACCGGGGGTGAGAGAGACCCAGTACTTC
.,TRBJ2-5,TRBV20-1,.,CSANQETQYF,TGCAGTGCTAATCAAGAGACCCAGTACTTC
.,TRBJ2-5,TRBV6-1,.,CASSETPRAGGFWTQYF,TGTGCCAGCAGTGAAACGCCCCGGGCAGGCGGTTTTTGGACCCAGTACTTC
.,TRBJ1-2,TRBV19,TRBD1,CASSRGQVGGYTF,TGTGCCAGTAGTAGGGGACAGGTCGGTGGCTACACCTTC
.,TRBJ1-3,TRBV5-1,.,CASSLNTRTSGNTIYF,TGCGCCAGCAGCTTGAACACTCGAACCTCTGGAAACACCATATATTTT
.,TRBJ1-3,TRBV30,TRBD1,CAWRPTGTGISWSSGNTIYF,TGTGCCTGGAGGCCAACCGGGACAGGAATCTCTTGGAGCTCTGGAAACACCATATATTTT
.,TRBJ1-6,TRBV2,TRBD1,CASSERQGARNSPLHF,TGTGCCAGCAGTGAGAGACAGGGGGCTCGGAATTCACCCCTCCACTTT
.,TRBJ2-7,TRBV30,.,CAWSAQGLEQYF,TGTGCCTGGAGTGCCCAGGGGCTTGAGCAGTACTTC
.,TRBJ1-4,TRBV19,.,CASSIWQGPATNEKLFF,TGTGCCAGTAGTATATGGCAGGGGCCTGCAACTAATGAAAAACTGTTTTTT
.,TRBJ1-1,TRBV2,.,CASTIRGWTEAFF,TGTGCCAGCACCATTCGAGGGTGGACTGAAGCTTTCTTT
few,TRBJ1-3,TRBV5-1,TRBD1,CASSSGTEGGNTIYF,TGCGCCAGCAGCTCCGGGACAGAGGGTGGAAACACCATATATTTT
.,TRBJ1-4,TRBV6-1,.,CASSEYGNEKLFF,TGTGCCAGCAGTGAGTATGGGAATGAAAAACTGTTTTTT
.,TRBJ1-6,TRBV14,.,CASSQVAGYNSPLHF,TGTGCCAGCAGCCAAGTTGCGGGCTATAATTCACCCCTCCACTTT
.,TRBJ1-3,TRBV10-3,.,CATRQEAGNTIYF,TGTGCCACGCGACAGGAGGCTGGAAACACCATATATTTT
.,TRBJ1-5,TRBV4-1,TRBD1,CASSQVAGGYNQPQHF,TGCGCCAGCAGCCAAGTGGCAGGGGGCTACAATCAGCCCCAGCATTTT
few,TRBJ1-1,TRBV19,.,CASSIRFEAFF,TGTGCCAGTAGTATCAGATTTGAAGCTTTCTTT
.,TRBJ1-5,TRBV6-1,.,CASNDRHNQPQHF,TGTGCCAGCAATGACAGACACAATCAGCCCCAGCATTTT
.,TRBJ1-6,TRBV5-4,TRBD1,CASSLGAGTGESPLHF,TGTGCCAGCAGCTTGGGCGCCGGGACAGGGGAATCACCCCTCCACTTT
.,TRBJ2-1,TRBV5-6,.,CASSLEVGGPLYEQFF,TGTGCCAGCAGCTTGGAAGTGGGGGGGCCCTTGTATGAGCAGTTCTTC
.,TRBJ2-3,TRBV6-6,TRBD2,CASSYAASGGTDTQYF,TGTGCCAGCAGTTATGCGGCTAGCGGGGGCACAGATACGCAGTATTTT